The subject of this entry is one T cell receptor beta chain. CDR1 and CDR2 (germline): SGHAT, FQDESV (reference sequence). This CDR3 is 14 amino acids long. Trimming shortened V by 5 bases and J by 0 bases, and 10 bases separated the two germline ends. Study processing details: By means of reference gene primer amplification, nucleated cell counts were estimated. The table came from immunoSEQ multiplex PCR; TCRdb's copy has only in-frame clones and leaves some out. That table supplies the V and J calls and clone size; D and trimming were determined from the DNA. Among approximately 160,000 clones listed, about four fifths were seen once. This record comes from a study of blood T cell repertoires in COVID-19.

The sample comprised peripheral blood. The TCR comes from a man aged 60 to 75 with active or convalescent COVID-19. This chain connects TRBV11-1 to TRBJ1-1; D possibly corresponds to TRBD1 (5 bases). The CDR3 loop is CASSPRVMNTEAFF. In nucleotides, the CDR3 is TGTGCCAGCAGCCCCAGGGTCATGAACACTGAAGCTTTCTTT.